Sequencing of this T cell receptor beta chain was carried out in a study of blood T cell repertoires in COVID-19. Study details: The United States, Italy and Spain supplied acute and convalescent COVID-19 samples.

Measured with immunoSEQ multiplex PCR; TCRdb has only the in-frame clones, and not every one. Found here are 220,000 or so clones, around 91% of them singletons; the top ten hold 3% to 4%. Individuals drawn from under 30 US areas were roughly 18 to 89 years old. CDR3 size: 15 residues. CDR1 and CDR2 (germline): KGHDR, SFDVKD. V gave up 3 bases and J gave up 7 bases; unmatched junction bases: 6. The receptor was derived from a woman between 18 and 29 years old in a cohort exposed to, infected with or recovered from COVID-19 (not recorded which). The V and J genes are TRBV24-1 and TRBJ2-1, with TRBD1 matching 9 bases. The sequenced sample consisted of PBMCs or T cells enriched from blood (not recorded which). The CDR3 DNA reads TGTGCCACCAGTGATCCGGGACAGGGTACTAATGAGCAGTTCTTC. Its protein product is CATSDPGQGTNEQFF.